A selection of T cell receptor beta chains follows, all from one sample in a study of glioma-infiltrating T cells. One entry per CDR3 protein results from TCRdb running MiXCR on the multiplex PCR reads. Here the sample spans some 90,000 distinct CDR3 sequences, roughly 40% being singletons. The sample was glioma tissue, nonneoplastic brain tissue, or PBMCs (not recorded which). These receptors all come from a human donor with low-grade glioma or glioblastoma, undergoing nonglioma brain surgery, or in good health (not recorded which). CDR3s include the opening cysteine and the closing phenylalanine or tryptophan. Fields, in order: J gene, clone size, D gene, V gene, CDR3 DNA, CDR3 protein. D genes are given only for firm matches. The size of a clone is reported for some rows only, either as once, few or many, or as a class for expanded clones.

TRBJ2-7	many	.	TRBV6-1	TGTGCCAGCAAGGAACGGGACCTCTCCTACGAGCAGTACTTC	CASKERDLSYEQYF
TRBJ2-5	many	TRBD2	TRBV11-3	TGTGCCAGCAGCTTAGGGGCTAGCGGGGCCCCCGAGACCCAGTACTTC	CASSLGASGAPETQYF
TRBJ2-1	.	TRBD2	TRBV6-2/TRBV6-3	TGTGTTAGCAGTCTAGCGGGAGGACTGGGCAATGAGCAGTTCTTC	CVSSLAGGLGNEQFF
TRBJ2-1	many	TRBD1	TRBV28	TGTGCCAGCAGCTCCATGGGGACAGGGCTCTATGAGCAGTTCTTC	CASSSMGTGLYEQFF
TRBJ2-7	many	.	TRBV19	TGTGCCAGTTCGACAGAGAAGCCCTACGAGCAGTACTTC	CASSTEKPYEQYF
TRBJ2-7	.	TRBD2	TRBV7-7	TGTACCAGCAGCCCGCTGTTCCCCGGGGGGGGCAACTCCTACGTGCAGTACTTC	CTSSPLFPGGGNSYVQYF
TRBJ2-7	once	.	TRBV12-3/TRBV12-4	TGTGCCAGCGGTTTAGCTCCAGAGCAGTACTTC	CASGLAPEQYF
TRBJ2-5	few	TRBD2	TRBV5-1	TGCGCCAGCAGCTTGGCCGGGACTAGCGGAGAGACCCAGTACTTC	CASSLAGTSGETQYF
TRBJ2-1	many	.	TRBV24-1	TGTGCCACCGCCGGTCCCAGAGGCTATGAGCAGTTCTTC	CATAGPRGYEQFF
TRBJ2-5	many	TRBD2	TRBV4-2	TGTGCCAGCAGTCCTACTAGCGGGAGGGCCGGGGAGACCCAGTACTTC	CASSPTSGRAGETQYF
TRBJ2-1	many	TRBD1	TRBV24-1	TGTGCCACCAGGGACAGGGTTGTGAATGAGCAGTTCTTC	CATRDRVVNEQFF
TRBJ2-5	many	TRBD2	TRBV2	TGTGCCAGCAGGGAACGGACTAGCGGCCAAGAGACCCAGTACTTC	CASRERTSGQETQYF
TRBJ1-1	many	.	TRBV5-1	TGCGCCAGCAGCTTGGTTCGGGACACTGAAGCTTTCTTT	CASSLVRDTEAFF
TRBJ2-1	many	.	TRBV29-1	TGCAGCGGGGAGTTATTCTCCTACAATGAGCAGTTCTTC	CSGELFSYNEQFF